This record looks at one T cell receptor (beta chain) sequence and its context. Its antigen remains unidentified. Read sequence stops 3 residues before the CDR3 end, and the germline J gene provides the missing end. These data are taken from a study of T cells in women clearing cervical HPV infection. Findings and caveats of the study: TRBV6-7 abundance was lower in cases than controls (roughly 0.12% versus 0.15%). CIN3+ cases had significantly higher TCR repertoire richness than controls, but evenness did not differ. Combining TCR richness with V gene abundances gave roughly 0.8 AUC.

The assay was immunoSEQ multiplex PCR, and TCRdb's table has in-frame clones only and misses some. Its table records about 14,000 clones. V lost 6 bases, J lost 6 bases, and 10 bases stayed unmatched. The CDR3 runs to 16 residues. Germline values: CDR1 SNHLY, CDR2 FYNNEI. Sequenced: blood buffy coat. The receptor comes from a woman aged 18-70 years with a cervical HPV16 infection that either progressed to CIN3+ or cleared (not recorded which). This chain uses TRBV2 with TRBJ2-2; 10 nucleotides line up with TRBD1. This chain's CDR3 is CASRSQPTGGSGELFF. The CDR3 DNA, read in part, is TGTGCCAGCAGGTCTCAGCCGACAGGGGGCTCCGGGGAG.